These T cell receptor beta chains were read from a single sample in a study of T-cell reconstitution after alpha-beta-depleted transplantation in children. TCRdb redid the calling of the PCR reads with MiXCR, one entry per CDR3 protein. Of approximately 350,000 distinct CDR3 sequences in the sample, roughly 15% were seen once. This sample comprised PBMCs, mostly from graft donor cells, obtained 360 days after TCRalphabeta/CD19-depleted stem cell transplant. The receptor source for this set is a male patient between 2 and 15 years old who had a stem cell transplant for acute lymphoblastic leukemia, so the T cells may come from the graft donor. The CDR3 runs from the conserved cysteine through the conserved F or W. D genes are given only for firm matches. The listing skips clone size in some rows; elsewhere it reads once, few, many or a size class.

size: NA; J: TRBJ2-1; D: NA; V: TRBV7-2; DNA: TGTGCCAGCAGCTTAGTAGCGAGAAGCTCCTACAATGAGCAGTTCTTC; CDR3: CASSLVARSSYNEQFF
size: few; J: TRBJ2-3; D: NA; V: TRBV20-1; DNA: TGCAGTGCTAGATATAGCGTTAGCACAGATACGCAGTATTTT; CDR3: CSARYSVSTDTQYF
size: few; J: TRBJ2-7; D: NA; V: TRBV4-2; DNA: TGTGCCAGCAGCCAAGGGGACTTTACCTACGAGCAGTACTTC; CDR3: CASSQGDFTYEQYF
size: NA; J: TRBJ2-1; D: NA; V: TRBV4-3; DNA: TGCGCCAGCAGCCAAGAGGTCCCTTTCGTGAGCTCCTACAATGAGCAGTTCTTC; CDR3: CASSQEVPFVSSYNEQFF
size: NA; J: TRBJ2-7; D: TRBD1; V: TRBV20-1; DNA: TGCAGTGCTGAACCGGGACAGGGGTCCTACGAGCAGTACTTC; CDR3: CSAEPGQGSYEQYF
size: few; J: TRBJ1-6; D: NA; V: TRBV4-1; DNA: TGCGCCAGCAGCCAAGGGGGTGGGGGAAATTCACCCCTCCACTTT; CDR3: CASSQGGGGNSPLHF
size: NA; J: TRBJ2-1; D: NA; V: TRBV12-3/TRBV12-4; DNA: TGTGCCAGCAGTCTCCTGTCAGCCGAGCAGTTCTTC; CDR3: CASSLLSAEQFF
size: many; J: TRBJ2-5; D: NA; V: TRBV29-1; DNA: TGCAGCGTAGTGATGGGTCAAGAGACCCAGTACTTC; CDR3: CSVVMGQETQYF
size: NA; J: TRBJ2-5; D: TRBD2; V: TRBV12-3/TRBV12-4; DNA: TGTGCCACAGCAATCTTCGGGAGGAGGGAAGAGACCCAGTACTTC; CDR3: CATAIFGRREETQYF
size: NA; J: TRBJ2-3; D: NA; V: TRBV29-1; DNA: TGCAGCGTTGAGGGCAGGCCTGGGGCTACAGATACGCAGTATTTT; CDR3: CSVEGRPGATDTQYF
size: NA; J: TRBJ2-5; D: NA; V: TRBV6-1; DNA: TGTGCCAGCAGTGAAGTGGCAGGGGACCTCCAAGAGACCCAGTACTTC; CDR3: CASSEVAGDLQETQYF
size: NA; J: TRBJ1-2; D: NA; V: TRBV28; DNA: TGTGCCAGCAGTACAGCTTCCGGGACAATCCCCTATGGCTACACCTTC; CDR3: CASSTASGTIPYGYTF
size: few; J: TRBJ2-7; D: TRBD1; V: TRBV20-1; DNA: TGCAGTGCTAGCCTGACAGGGACCTCCTACGAGCAGTACTTC; CDR3: CSASLTGTSYEQYF
size: many; J: TRBJ2-1; D: TRBD2; V: TRBV29-1; DNA: TGCAGCGTCGCCGGACTAGCGGGCTCCTACAATGAGCAGTTCTTC; CDR3: CSVAGLAGSYNEQFF
size: few; J: TRBJ2-1; D: TRBD1; V: TRBV28; DNA: TGTGCCAGCAGTTTTGCAGGGGGCCGATCTGGTGAGCAGTTCTTC; CDR3: CASSFAGGRSGEQFF
size: NA; J: TRBJ2-3; D: NA; V: TRBV6-6; DNA: TGTGCCAGCAGTTTACAGGTTGGAGATACGCAGTATTTT; CDR3: CASSLQVGDTQYF
size: few; J: TRBJ1-3; D: NA; V: TRBV28; DNA: TGTGCCAGCAGTCCCTCGGGGAGAGGAAACACCATATATTTT; CDR3: CASSPSGRGNTIYF
size: NA; J: TRBJ2-4; D: NA; V: TRBV5-1; DNA: TGCGCCAGCAGCTTGGACCTCCTGGGAGCCAAAAACATTCAGTACTTC; CDR3: CASSLDLLGAKNIQYF
size: NA; J: TRBJ2-7; D: NA; V: TRBV6-1; DNA: TGTGCCAGCGGGGGGGGTAACAGGGTCTACGAGCAGTACTTC; CDR3: CASGGGNRVYEQYF
size: few; J: TRBJ2-1; D: NA; V: TRBV15; DNA: TGTGCCACCAGCAACCGACGGAATGAGCAGTTCTTC; CDR3: CATSNRRNEQFF
size: NA; J: TRBJ1-4; D: NA; V: TRBV12-3/TRBV12-4; DNA: TGTGCCAGCAGACCATACTCAACTAATGAAAAACTGTTTTTT; CDR3: CASRPYSTNEKLFF
size: few; J: TRBJ2-7; D: NA; V: TRBV20-1; DNA: TGCAGTGCTTCCGACAGAGCCTACGAGCAGTACTTC; CDR3: CSASDRAYEQYF
size: few; J: TRBJ2-1; D: NA; V: TRBV3-1; DNA: TGTGCCAGCAGCCCGATCGGGGCCGAGCAGTTCTTC; CDR3: CASSPIGAEQFF
size: few; J: TRBJ2-1; D: NA; V: TRBV6-5; DNA: TGTGCCAGCAGTTACCTGCTCTCTAGCGACCCAGGCGAAGAGCAGTTCTTC; CDR3: CASSYLLSSDPGEEQFF
size: NA; J: TRBJ2-1; D: TRBD2; V: TRBV29-1; DNA: TGCAGCGTGCGGAGGACTAGCGGGCACAACAATGAGCAGTTCTTC; CDR3: CSVRRTSGHNNEQFF
size: many; J: TRBJ2-5; D: TRBD2; V: TRBV12-3/TRBV12-4; DNA: TGTGCCAGCAGTTTAGGCGGGAGCGGGGTGGAGACCCAGTACTTC; CDR3: CASSLGGSGVETQYF
size: few; J: TRBJ2-3; D: NA; V: TRBV6-5; DNA: TGTGCCAGCAGTTACGCCAGCACAGGGAAGGAAACAGATACGCAGTATTTT; CDR3: CASSYASTGKETDTQYF
size: NA; J: TRBJ1-3; D: NA; V: TRBV7-6; DNA: TGTGCCAGCAGCCCCGATATCGTCGCGGGCCTTAACTCCGGAAACACCATATATTTT; CDR3: CASSPDIVAGLNSGNTIYF
size: few; J: TRBJ2-3; D: TRBD1; V: TRBV5-1; DNA: TGCGCCAGCAGCTTGGGCTGGGACAGGGGTTCAGATACGCAGTATTTT; CDR3: CASSLGWDRGSDTQYF
size: few; J: TRBJ2-5; D: NA; V: TRBV7-2; DNA: TGTGCCAGCAGCCCACTAGTGGGGGAGACCCAGTACTTC; CDR3: CASSPLVGETQYF
size: few; J: TRBJ2-2; D: NA; V: TRBV4-3; DNA: TGCGCCAGCAGCCCCGGGACCATGAACACCGGGGAGCTGTTTTTT; CDR3: CASSPGTMNTGELFF
size: few; J: TRBJ2-7; D: TRBD2; V: TRBV19; DNA: TGTGCCAGTAGTATCGGGACTAGCGCGACCTACGAGCAGTACTTC; CDR3: CASSIGTSATYEQYF
size: many; J: TRBJ1-5; D: NA; V: TRBV4-1; DNA: TGCGCCAGCAGCCAAGAAAGGGTCGGTCAGCCCCAGCATTTT; CDR3: CASSQERVGQPQHF
size: NA; J: TRBJ2-5; D: TRBD2; V: TRBV20-1; DNA: TGCAGTGCTCTAGCGGGAGTACAGGAGACCCAGTACTTC; CDR3: CSALAGVQETQYF
size: NA; J: TRBJ2-1; D: TRBD2; V: TRBV6-2/TRBV6-3; DNA: TGTGCCAGCAGTTACACCTTCGGCGGGAGCTCCTACAATGAGCAGTTCTTC; CDR3: CASSYTFGGSSYNEQFF
size: many; J: TRBJ2-3; D: TRBD1; V: TRBV27; DNA: TGTGCCAGCAGTTCTTACTCCGGGACAGGGGACTCAACGCAGTATTTT; CDR3: CASSSYSGTGDSTQYF
size: many; J: TRBJ1-6; D: NA; V: TRBV19; DNA: TGTGCCAGTAGTATGGGCATCTCATCTCTCCACTTT; CDR3: CASSMGISSLHF
size: few; J: TRBJ2-5; D: NA; V: TRBV6-2/TRBV6-3; DNA: TGTGCCAGCAGTTACGGGACTCCGTACCAAGAGACCCAGTACTTC; CDR3: CASSYGTPYQETQYF
size: NA; J: TRBJ2-4; D: NA; V: TRBV6-2/TRBV6-3; DNA: TGTGCCAGCAGCCTACTAGGGAGCCCTAAAAACATTCAGTACTTC; CDR3: CASSLLGSPKNIQYF
size: many; J: TRBJ1-2; D: NA; V: TRBV12-3/TRBV12-4; DNA: TGTGCCAGCAGTTTCAGGCGGTTCTATGGCTACACCTTC; CDR3: CASSFRRFYGYTF
size: few; J: TRBJ2-7; D: NA; V: TRBV20-1; DNA: TGCAGTGCTAGAGCCCTTAGCGTGAACGAGCAGTACTTC; CDR3: CSARALSVNEQYF
size: NA; J: TRBJ2-1; D: TRBD2; V: TRBV19; DNA: TGTGCCAGTAGTAGACCGCTCCTCCCAGGGACTAGGAAAGGCAATGAGCAGTTCTTC; CDR3: CASSRPLLPGTRKGNEQFF
size: few; J: TRBJ2-3; D: NA; V: TRBV30; DNA: TGTGCCTGGAGTGTACGACCAATCACAGATACGCAGTATTTT; CDR3: CAWSVRPITDTQYF
size: NA; J: TRBJ2-3; D: TRBD2; V: TRBV6-1; DNA: TGTGCCAGCACTGCCAGGCTAGCGGGAGTCACAGATACGCAGTATTTT; CDR3: CASTARLAGVTDTQYF
size: few; J: TRBJ1-5; D: NA; V: TRBV4-3; DNA: TGCGCCAGCAGCCAAGATCTCAGCAATCAGCCCCAGCATTTT; CDR3: CASSQDLSNQPQHF
size: few; J: TRBJ2-3; D: NA; V: TRBV4-3; DNA: TGCGCCAGCAGCCAAGACGCAGGGCCAGGCACAGATACGCAGTATTTT; CDR3: CASSQDAGPGTDTQYF
size: few; J: TRBJ1-5; D: NA; V: TRBV12-3/TRBV12-4; DNA: TGTGCCTTCAGTTTAGGCGGACCTGGGTGGGCTTGGAGTCAGCCCCAGCATTTT; CDR3: CAFSLGGPGWAWSQPQHF
size: few; J: TRBJ1-2; D: NA; V: TRBV15; DNA: TGTGCCACCAGCAGAGATATAGACAGGATCTATGGCTACACCTTC; CDR3: CATSRDIDRIYGYTF
size: many; J: TRBJ2-7; D: TRBD2; V: TRBV2; DNA: TGTGCCAGCAGCGGTCGGGCGGGAGGTACCTACGAGCAGTACTTC; CDR3: CASSGRAGGTYEQYF
size: NA; J: TRBJ2-1; D: TRBD2; V: TRBV20-1; DNA: TGCAGTGCTAGACCTAGCGGAAACAATGAGCAGTTCTTC; CDR3: CSARPSGNNEQFF
size: few; J: TRBJ2-1; D: TRBD1; V: TRBV7-3; DNA: TGTGCCAGCAGCCCCGGGACAGCGGTATACAATGAGCAGTTCTTC; CDR3: CASSPGTAVYNEQFF
size: NA; J: TRBJ2-5; D: NA; V: TRBV29-1; DNA: TGCAGCGTTGTGAGGCGTGGTGGAGAGACCCAGTACTTC; CDR3: CSVVRRGGETQYF
size: few; J: TRBJ2-5; D: TRBD2; V: TRBV18; DNA: TGTGCCAGCTCACCCAGGCCCACTAGCGCGGAGACCCAGTACTTC; CDR3: CASSPRPTSAETQYF
size: NA; J: TRBJ2-4; D: NA; V: TRBV7-9; DNA: TGTGCCAGCAGCTTAGGGGATCTCGGGGTGGCCATTCAGTACTTC; CDR3: CASSLGDLGVAIQYF
size: few; J: TRBJ2-2; D: NA; V: TRBV6-1; DNA: TGTGCCCGCCCCCCAGGACGGTCCACCGGGGAGCTGTTTTTT; CDR3: CARPPGRSTGELFF
size: many; J: TRBJ2-1; D: NA; V: TRBV28; DNA: TGTGCCAGCAGTTTATTGACTCTGGGAGGCAATGAGCAGTTCTTC; CDR3: CASSLLTLGGNEQFF
size: few; J: TRBJ1-5; D: NA; V: TRBV4-3; DNA: TGCGCCAGCAGCCAAGGAGACACCATGTTCGAGCCCCAGCATTTT; CDR3: CASSQGDTMFEPQHF